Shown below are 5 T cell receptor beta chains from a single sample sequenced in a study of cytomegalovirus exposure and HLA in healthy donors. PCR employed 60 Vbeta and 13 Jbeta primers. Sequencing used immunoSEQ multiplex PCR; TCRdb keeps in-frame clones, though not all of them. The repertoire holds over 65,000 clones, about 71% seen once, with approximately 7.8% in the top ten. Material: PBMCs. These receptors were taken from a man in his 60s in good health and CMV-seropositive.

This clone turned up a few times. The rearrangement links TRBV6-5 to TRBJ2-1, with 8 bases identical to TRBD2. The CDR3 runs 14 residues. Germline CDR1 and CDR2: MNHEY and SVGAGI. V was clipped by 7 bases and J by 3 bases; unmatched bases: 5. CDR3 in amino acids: CASTLSGSYNEQFF. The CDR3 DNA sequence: TGTGCCAGCACCTTGAGCGGGAGCTACAATGAGCAGTTCTTC.

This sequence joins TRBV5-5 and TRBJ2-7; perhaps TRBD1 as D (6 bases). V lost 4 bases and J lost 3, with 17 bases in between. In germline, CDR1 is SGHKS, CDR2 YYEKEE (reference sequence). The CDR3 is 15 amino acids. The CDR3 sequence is CASSVSPGHIYEQYF. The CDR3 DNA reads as TGTGCCAGCAGCGTTTCCCCGGGACATATCTACGAGCAGTACTTC.

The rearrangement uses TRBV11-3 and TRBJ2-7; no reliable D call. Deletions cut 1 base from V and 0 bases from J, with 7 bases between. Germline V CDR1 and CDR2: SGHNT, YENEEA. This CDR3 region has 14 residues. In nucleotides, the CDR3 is TGTGCCAGCAGCTTAGGCAGGCTCTCCTACGAGCAGTACTTC. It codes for CASSLGRLSYEQYF.

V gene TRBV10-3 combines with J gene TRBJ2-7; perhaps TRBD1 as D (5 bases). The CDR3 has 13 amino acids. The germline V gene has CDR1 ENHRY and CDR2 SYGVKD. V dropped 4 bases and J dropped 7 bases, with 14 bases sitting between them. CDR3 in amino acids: CAISGQDNREQYF. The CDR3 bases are TGTGCCATCAGTGGGCAGGACAATCGGGAGCAGTACTTC.

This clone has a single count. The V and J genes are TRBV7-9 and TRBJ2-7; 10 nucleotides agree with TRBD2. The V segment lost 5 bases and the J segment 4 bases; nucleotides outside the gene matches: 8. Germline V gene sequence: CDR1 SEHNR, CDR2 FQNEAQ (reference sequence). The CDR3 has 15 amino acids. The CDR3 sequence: CASSPIGLAVYEQYF. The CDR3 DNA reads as TGTGCCAGCAGCCCAATTGGACTAGCGGTTTACGAGCAGTACTTC.